These T cell receptor beta chains were read from a single sample in a study of T cell responses to AZD1222 COVID-19 vaccine. Here immunoSEQ multiplex PCR was the method, and the copy in TCRdb shows in-frame clones only, minus some. This sample has approximately 140,000 clones; 90% occur once, and the top ten carry around 3.6%. Material: peripheral blood, obtained on day 0 of AZD1222 vaccination. All receptors derive from an adult in good health. CDR3s include the opening cysteine and the closing phenylalanine or tryptophan. D genes are given only for firm matches.

CDR3aa,v_gene,d_gene
CASSVSQGVTDTQYF,TRBV9,TRBD1
CASRLDYGYTF,TRBV6-5,-
CASSNRQGAGYTF,TRBV6-5,TRBD1
CASSPGTMGEAFF,TRBV12-3/TRBV12-4,-
CASSSSDRAREKLFF,TRBV27,TRBD1
CSVDGTSGAYEQYF,TRBV29-1,TRBD2
CASHKHLGPGDGQETQYF,TRBV3-1/TRBV3-2,-
CASSAASGLYNEQFF,TRBV19,-
CAWSARALDQPQHF,TRBV30,-
CASSSYSLRTASNYGYTF,TRBV27,-
CASSFSGTSGRQETQYF,TRBV11-3,TRBD2
CASSLVGGEETQYF,TRBV7-9,-
CASRAMGSHEQYF,TRBV27,-
CASSWGQGTNQPQHF,TRBV5-8,TRBD1
CASNRGPGYEQYF,TRBV19,-
CASSPGQANEKLFF,TRBV18,-
CASSVAGTGGNGYTF,TRBV9,TRBD1
CASSSTGFASPLHF,TRBV11-2,TRBD1
CSVEDELQSSYNEQFF,TRBV29-1,-
CASSVGGGTRAFF,TRBV9,-